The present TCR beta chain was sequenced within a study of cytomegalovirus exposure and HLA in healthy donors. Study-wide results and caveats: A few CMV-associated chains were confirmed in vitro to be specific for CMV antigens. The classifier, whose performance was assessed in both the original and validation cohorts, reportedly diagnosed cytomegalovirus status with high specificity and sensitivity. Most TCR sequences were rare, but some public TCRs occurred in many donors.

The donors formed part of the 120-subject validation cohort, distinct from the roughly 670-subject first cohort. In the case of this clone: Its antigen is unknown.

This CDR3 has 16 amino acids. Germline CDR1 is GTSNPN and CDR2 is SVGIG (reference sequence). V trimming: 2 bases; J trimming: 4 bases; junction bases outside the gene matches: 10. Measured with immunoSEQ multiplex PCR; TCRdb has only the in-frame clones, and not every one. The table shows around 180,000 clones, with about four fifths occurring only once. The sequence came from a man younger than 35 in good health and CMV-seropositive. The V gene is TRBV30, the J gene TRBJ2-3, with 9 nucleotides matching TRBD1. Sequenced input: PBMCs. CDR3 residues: CAWSSRDREVPDTQYF. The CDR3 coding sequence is TGTGCCTGGAGTTCCCGGGACAGGGAAGTCCCAGATACGCAGTATTTT.